The 17 T cell receptor beta chains presented below share a single source sample, sequenced in a study of T cell changes during pregnancy in multiple sclerosis. Assay: immunoSEQ multiplex PCR; the TCRdb copy retains only in-frame clones and omits some. The sample lists some 97,000 clones, almost 95% occurring once. Sequences were derived from peripheral blood, sampled before pregnancy. The receptors derive from a female donor with multiple sclerosis, enrolled in a pregnancy study.

This sequence joins TRBV9 and TRBJ2-3, with a possible D match to TRBD1 (5 bases). V gave up 0 bases and J gave up 6 bases, with 20 bases separating them. Germline CDR1 is SGDLS and CDR2 is YYNGEE. CDR3 length: 17 residues. CDR3: CASSVDGQETYVDTQYF. The CDR3 DNA is TGTGCCAGCAGCGTAGACGGACAAGAAACATATGTGGATACGCAGTATTTT. Full variable domain (outside the CDR3, taken from reference TRBV9 and TRBJ2-3): DSGVTQTPKHLITATGQRVTLRCSPRSGDLSVYWYQQSLDQGLQFLIQYYNGEERAKGNILERFSAQQFPDLHSELNLSSLELGDSALYFCASSVDGQETYVDTQYFGPGTRLTVL.

DNA of the CDR3: TGTGCCAGCAAGGCGGGGAGCTCCTACGAGCAGTACTTC. It is translated as CASKAGSSYEQYF. The rearrangement uses TRBV28 and TRBJ2-7; perhaps TRBD2 as D (6 bases). Germline V gives CDR1 MDHEN, CDR2 SYDVKM. CDR3 length equals 13 residues. V was clipped by 7 bases and J by 0 bases, with 10 bases between them.

This rearrangement joins TRBV19 to TRBJ2-7; TRBD2 matches at 10 bases. The ends lost 3 bases at V and 4 bases at J; junction bases unmatched: 6. This CDR3 contains 15 residues. Germline CDR1 is LNHDA and CDR2 is SQIVND (reference sequence). The CDR3 DNA is TGTGCCAGTAGTATCCCCCAGACTAGCGGGTACGAGCAGTACTTC. Translating it yields CASSIPQTSGYEQYF.

The J gene is TRBJ1-1, the V gene TRBV19; D gene ambiguous. V was trimmed by 0 bases and J by 3 bases, leaving 8 bases between them. This CDR3 has 14 residues. Per germline, CDR1 LNHDA and CDR2 SQIVND (reference sequence). CDR3 residues: CASSIDQVDTEAFF. The DNA of the CDR3 is TGTGCCAGTAGTATAGATCAGGTTGACACTGAAGCTTTCTTT.

This chain uses TRBV9 with TRBJ2-1; possible D gene TRBD2, 6 bases. The CDR3 is 15 amino acids. Germline V lookup: CDR1 SGDLS, CDR2 YYNGEE. V shed 3 bases and J shed 5 bases, with 15 bases lying between them. This chain's CDR3 is CASSAGGAGNNEQFF. For the CDR3, the DNA is TGTGCCAGCAGCGCAGGAGGGGCAGGAAACAATGAGCAGTTCTTC.

The genes are TRBV7-3 and TRBJ2-1, with 8 bases matching TRBD2. Germline V gene lookup returns CDR1 SGHTA and CDR2 FQGTGA. The CDR3 is 14 amino acids. Germline trimming cut 4 bases from V and 7 bases from J; bases unmatched to any gene: 6. DNA of the CDR3: TGTGCCAGCAGCTCCCTACGGGAGGGAAATGAGCAGTTCTTC. Its protein is CASSSLREGNEQFF.

The CDR3 sequence: CASSIGDREGQPQHF. As DNA, the CDR3 is TGTGCCAGTAGTATCGGGGACAGGGAAGGTCAGCCCCAGCATTTT. J is TRBJ1-5 and V is TRBV19, with 9 bases lining up with TRBD1. Per the germline V gene, CDR1 is LNHDA and CDR2 is SQIVND (reference sequence). The length of the CDR3 is 15 residues. V shed 3 bases, J shed 6 bases, and the junction held 6 bases outside the gene matches.

This chain joins TRBV7-9 and TRBJ2-1; 8 bases align to TRBD1. V was clipped by 6 bases and J by 4 bases; unmatched bases: 8. The V gene's germline CDR1 is SEHNR and CDR2 FQNEAQ (reference sequence). The CDR3 is made up of 15 amino acids. The DNA for the CDR3 is TGTGCCAGCAGTTACCGGGACAGGAGATACAATGAGCAGTTCTTC. This encodes CASSYRDRRYNEQFF.

CDR3 sequence reads: CASSWGGSYEQYF. DNA of the CDR3: TGTGCCAGCAGCTGGGGGGGTTCCTACGAGCAGTACTTC. The genes are TRBV5-4 and TRBJ2-7; TRBD2 matches 7 bases. Germline CDR1 SGHNT, CDR2 YYREEE (reference sequence). After removal of 3 bases from V and 1 base from J, the junction contained 1 base not matched to a gene. The CDR3 length is 13 residues.

The chain carries TRBV7-3 and TRBJ2-1; TRBD2 aligns across 9 bases. Trimming cost V 3 bases and J 4 bases; bases outside gene matches: 4. Germline V gives CDR1 SGHTA, CDR2 FQGTGA. The CDR3 is 15 amino acids. This chain's CDR3 is CASSLALAGYNEQFF. CDR3 nucleotides: TGTGCCAGCAGCTTGGCGCTAGCGGGGTACAATGAGCAGTTCTTC.

V is TRBV6-1 and J is TRBJ1-1; 7 bases agree with TRBD1. CDR3 size: 12 residues. Germline CDR1 is MNHNS and CDR2 is SASEGT. After removal of 7 bases from V and 13 bases from J, the junction contained 12 bases not matched to a gene. For the CDR3, the DNA is TGTGCCAGCACCGCTAACAGGGGTGGCGGTTTCTTT. Translation: CASTANRGGGFF.

The chain couples TRBV6-6 to TRBJ2-1, with 12 positions matching TRBD2. Germline trimming cut 8 bases from V and 7 bases from J; bases unmatched to any gene: 0. CDR1 is MNHNY and CDR2 is SVGAGI in the germline V gene (reference sequence). The CDR3 runs 12 residues. As DNA, the CDR3 is TGTGCCAGCGGACTAGCGGGAAATGAGCAGTTCTTC. It codes for CASGLAGNEQFF.

The chain carries TRBV19 and TRBJ2-4, with 8 bases fitting TRBD1. V was clipped by 4 bases and J by 0 bases; unmatched bases: 8. Germline loops: CDR1 LNHDA, CDR2 SQIVND (reference sequence). The CDR3 extends over 17 amino acids. The CDR3 DNA follows: TGTGCCAGTAGTAGGGAGGACAGGGAGCTAGCCAAAAACATTCAGTACTTC. It is translated as CASSREDRELAKNIQYF.

The chain uses TRBV6-5 and TRBJ2-7, with 7 bases fitting TRBD1. The length of the CDR3 is 14 residues. Trimming took 2 bases from V and 6 from J; bases not matched to a gene: 7. From germline, CDR1 is MNHEY and CDR2 SVGAGI. In DNA form, the CDR3 reads TGTGCCAGCAGTTACCCAGACAGGGCCTCCGAGCAGTACTTC. This gives the protein CASSYPDRASEQYF.

The chain carries TRBV5-1 and TRBJ2-7; weak D call: TRBD2 (6 bases). Trimming pared 4 bases from V and 0 bases from J, leaving 14 bases between. CDR1 and CDR2 from the germline V gene are SGHRS and YFSETQ. The CDR3 contains 15 residues. This CDR3 reads CASSRGLGSSYEQYF. Here the CDR3 DNA reads TGCGCCAGCAGCCGGGGACTGGGAAGCTCCTACGAGCAGTACTTC. The complete variable domain, with remaining parts taken from reference TRBV5-1 and TRBJ2-7, reads KAGVTQTPRYLIKTRGQQVTLSCSPISGHRSVSWYQQTPGQGLQFLFEYFSETQRNKGNFPGRFSGRQFSNSRSEMNVSTLELGDSALYLCASSRGLGSSYEQYFGPGTRLTVT.

The V call is TRBV29-1, the J call TRBJ1-1; 7 bases align to TRBD1. The CDR3 loop spans 14 amino acids. From germline, CDR1 is SQVTM and CDR2 ANQGSEA. Trimming cost V 6 bases and J 4 bases; bases outside gene matches: 11. In DNA form, the CDR3 reads TGCAGCGTGAGAGAGACAGGGACGGGCACTGAAGCTTTCTTT. Protein product: CSVRETGTGTEAFF. The full variable domain, in which reference TRBV29-1 and TRBJ1-1 provide the parts outside the CDR3, is SAVISQKPSRDICQRGTSLTIQCQVDSQVTMMFWYRQQPGQSLTLIATANQGSEATYESGFVIDKFPISRPNLTFSTLTVSNMSPEDSSIYLCSVRETGTGTEAFFGQGTRLTVV.

This chain joins TRBV27 and TRBJ1-1; D is perhaps TRBD1 (5 bases). Trimming left V 3 bases short and J 0 bases short, with 11 bases between. Germline V gene sequence: CDR1 MNHEY, CDR2 SMNVEV (reference sequence). The CDR3 spans 15 residues. CDR3 amino acids: CASSLGQGLNTEAFF. The CDR3 region has the DNA TGTGCCAGCAGTTTGGGTCAGGGATTGAACACTGAAGCTTTCTTT.